Listed here is a single T cell receptor (beta chain). In its sample, this clone was seen once. No cognate antigen has been identified for it. No much larger clone is present one base from it, and per-base qualities are unavailable. This sample was included in a study of T cell responses to AZD1222 COVID-19 vaccine (dated by TCRdb to about 2021). About the full investigation: A total of 233 trial participants underwent TCR sequencing, of whom about 210 had received two doses of AZD1222 and approximately 26 had received two doses of the MenACWY control vaccine. Trial participants were enrolled by age into subgroups of 18-55, 56-69 and 70-plus years, and about 150, 27 and 61 TCR-sequenced participants, respectively, were included in these subgroups. Study-wide findings and limitations: The 56-69-year group was small, and its depth increase did not reach significance, likely because of low power. Conclusions about previously exposed vaccinees were limited because only six AZD1222 recipients were SARS-CoV-2 seropositive at baseline. Because no day 14 peak-response samples were available, repertoires were characterized only after the peak T cell response. After two AZD1222 doses, both the breadth and the depth of spike-specific TCRs were significantly higher than at day 0 and than in MenACWY recipients. The vaccine-associated CD4 TCRs covered the entire spike protein, and the dominant responses fell in regions 160-218 and 743-854. Participants were mostly white British and included more females than males, and it was suggested by the authors that clonal diversity may have been underestimated. Reportedly, almost half of the unique spike-specific TCRs recognized epitopes lying outside the regions that are mutated in the B.1.351 and B.1.1.7 variants.

The CDR3 regions of human TCRbeta chains were analyzed by immunosequencing. The paper's processing steps were these. Repertoire TCRs were checked for matches against a reference library of SARS-CoV-2-specific TCRs that had been generated using the MIRA antigen-specificity platform. Breadth meant the fraction of unique TCRs that were SARS-CoV-2-associated, whereas depth meant the fraction of total T cells that were SARS-CoV-2-associated. Each spike-specific TCR was assigned to its reactive spike region and to a CD4 or CD8 class using the MIRA data. Log10-transformed breadth and depth values were compared by one-way ANOVA with Sidak's multiple comparisons tests. This is the immuneACCESS table as TCRdb keeps it, with only in-frame sequences that have V and J called. A part of the clones is gone; compared with another copy, unresolved V genes explain less than half, and the rest is unexplained. That table gives V, J and clone size, and the DNA gave D and trimming. This sample comprises around 53,000 clones, around 86% of them detected only once. The ten biggest clones cover 6.5% to 8.5% of the sample.

V drops 3 bases and J drops 4 bases, leaving 10 bases in between. CDR1 is given as MNHEY and CDR2 as SMNVEV, both from the germline V gene (reference sequence). The CDR3 covers 13 residues, taking in both the cysteine and the phenylalanine. The CDR3 DNA has 39 bases and is translated from base 1. In light of the paper, this sample's time point label describes: about 28 days (+/-7) after the second vaccine dose. Because spike-specific TCR depth and breadth did not differ between the two schedules, AZD1222 recipients who got a second dose at roughly 4 weeks were pooled with those who got a second dose at roughly 12 weeks. Vaccinee samples came from UK trials COV001 and COV002, including a single-blind randomized controlled phase 2/3 trial of AZD1222 (ChAdOx1 nCoV-19) in healthy adults. Trial participant PBMC samples were collected at day 0 and day 28 after the second dose for TCRbeta chain sequencing.

This specimen consisted of peripheral blood, obtained 28 days after the second AZD1222 dose. This receptor was identified in an adult who received the AZD1222 COVID-19 vaccine. The V and J segments used are TRBV27 and TRBJ2-7; D gene: possibly TRBD1, on 5 matching bases. The DNA sequence is given as TGTGCCAGCAGTTTGTCAGGGTTTTACGAGCAGTACTTC. Protein translation: CASSLSGFYEQYF.